These T cell receptor beta chains were read from a single sample in a study of T cell repertoires in cytomegalovirus infection. TCRdb recomputed calls from the reads with MiXCR, one row per CDR3 protein. The profile shows around 230,000 distinct CDR3 sequences, about 7% of them singletons. Sequenced material: PBMCs. The receptors derive from a human donor in good health (CMV status not recorded). Some clones in this sample may be carry-over from other donors' samples. The CDR3 runs from the conserved cysteine through the conserved F or W. The D gene is left open where the match is weak. Clone size, where shown, is once, few, many, or a class for clones that have expanded.

d_call clone_size j_call v_call cdr3_nt cdr3_aa
TRBD2 many TRBJ2-3 TRBV2 TGTGCCAGCAGAAGGACTAGCGGGGCATTCACAGATACGCAGTATTTT CASRRTSGAFTDTQYF
NA many TRBJ2-7 TRBV20-1 TGCAGTGCTACCAGGGCATCCTACGAGCAGTACTTC CSATRASYEQYF
NA NA TRBJ2-5 TRBV20-1 TGCAGTGCGAGTGTACTCCAAGAGACCCAGTACTTC CSASVLQETQYF
NA many TRBJ2-2 TRBV6-5 TGTGCCAGCAGTTACATCACCGGCGGAGCTGCATCGAACACCGGGGAGCTGTTTTTT CASSYITGGAASNTGELFF
TRBD1 many TRBJ1-4 TRBV28 TGTGCCAGCAGCCCCCGGGACAGGGGGGAAAAACTGTTTTTT CASSPRDRGEKLFF
TRBD1 few TRBJ1-5 TRBV6-5 TGTGCCAGCAGCCGTGGACAGGCCTACAATCAGCCCCAGCATTTT CASSRGQAYNQPQHF
TRBD1 many TRBJ1-5 TRBV28 TGTGCCAGCTATCAGGGGTCCGGGACAGTTCTTAATCAGCCCCAGCATTTT CASYQGSGTVLNQPQHF
NA many TRBJ2-6 TRBV11-2 TGTGCCAGCGCCGCGGTCTCTGGGGCCAACGTCCTGACTTTC CASAAVSGANVLTF
NA many TRBJ2-5 TRBV29-1 TGCAGCGTTGAAGACCACAGACAAGAGACCCAGTACTTC CSVEDHRQETQYF
TRBD1 few TRBJ2-5 TRBV10-3 TGTGCCACCGGACAGGGTCAAGAGACCCAGTACTTC CATGQGQETQYF
NA NA TRBJ2-7 TRBV12-3/TRBV12-4 TGTGCCAGCAGTTCCCTACCGCGAGAGCAGTACTTC CASSSLPREQYF
TRBD2 many TRBJ2-7 TRBV6-2/TRBV6-3 TGTGCCAGCAGACCGGGACTAGCGGGAAACGAGCAGTACTTC CASRPGLAGNEQYF
NA many TRBJ2-3 TRBV7-2 TGTGCCAGCAGCCCGTGGGGGCGGGGTCCAGATACGCAGTATTTT CASSPWGRGPDTQYF
TRBD1 NA TRBJ2-1 TRBV5-1 TGCGCCAGCGGACAGGGTTACGATGAGCAGTTCTTC CASGQGYDEQFF
NA many TRBJ1-1 TRBV7-3 TGTGCCAGCAGCGTTCAGATGAACACTGAAGCTTTCTTT CASSVQMNTEAFF
NA NA TRBJ2-3 TRBV30 TGTGCCTGGAGGGACCCCGGGACATCCACAGATACGCAGTATTTT CAWRDPGTSTDTQYF
TRBD2 many TRBJ2-7 TRBV20-1 TGCAGTGCTAGTGATATGCGGGGGGAAGGTTTCGGCTACGAGCAGTACTTC CSASDMRGEGFGYEQYF
NA many TRBJ2-1 TRBV28 TGTGCCAGCAGCACCGCCGGCTTTGGGCAGGGTAACAATGAGCAGTTCTTC CASSTAGFGQGNNEQFF
TRBD2 many TRBJ2-3 TRBV7-2 TGTGCCAGCAGCTTAGACGCAAGCGGGGGGGGAAATACGCAGTATTTT CASSLDASGGGNTQYF
NA many TRBJ2-2 TRBV12-3/TRBV12-4 TGTGCCAGCAGCCCGGAGGGCCTGGGCGGGGAGCTGTTTTTT CASSPEGLGGELFF
NA many TRBJ2-7 TRBV19 TGTGCCAGTAGTTCTCCGGGACAACCTTACGAGCAGTACTTC CASSSPGQPYEQYF
TRBD1 many TRBJ2-3 TRBV28 TGTGCCAGCAGTTTTGACAGGGTGGTAGATACGCAGTATTTT CASSFDRVVDTQYF
NA NA TRBJ1-1 TRBV5-6 TGTGCCAGCAGCTTGGTGCCGGGAAAGAACACTGAAGCTTTCTTT CASSLVPGKNTEAFF
NA NA TRBJ2-5 TRBV5-6 TGTGCCAGCAGCTTAACAGGGCACCAAGAGACCCAGTACTTC CASSLTGHQETQYF
TRBD1 many TRBJ2-2 TRBV5-5 TGTGCCAGCAGCCCATACGACAGGGGAGACACCGGGGAGCTGTTTTTT CASSPYDRGDTGELFF
NA many TRBJ2-7 TRBV7-2 TGTGCCAGCAGCTCAGAATACGAGCAGTACTTC CASSSEYEQYF
NA few TRBJ2-1 TRBV20-1 TGCAGTGCTAGAGTAGTAGGACGAGACAATGAGCAGTTCTTC CSARVVGRDNEQFF
TRBD1 many TRBJ2-1 TRBV11-2 TGTGCCAGCAGCTTCAGGGACAGTAACAATGAGCAGTTCTTC CASSFRDSNNEQFF
NA many TRBJ1-5 TRBV6-2/TRBV6-3 TGTGCCAGCACCTCGGGACGGATGCCGAATCAGCCCCAGCATTTT CASTSGRMPNQPQHF
NA many TRBJ2-5 TRBV4-2 TGTGCCAGCAGCCAAGCCCTCGGAGAGACCCAGTACTTC CASSQALGETQYF
NA few TRBJ1-2 TRBV6-1 TGTGCCAGCAGTGAACAGGGAGACTATGGCTACACCTTC CASSEQGDYGYTF
TRBD2 many TRBJ2-3 TRBV7-8 TGTGCCAGCAGCTTAATTCGGACTAGCGCTAGCACAGATACGCAGTATTTT CASSLIRTSASTDTQYF
TRBD1 many TRBJ2-7 TRBV20-1 TGCAGTGCTAGTGACAGGGGGCTGGGGGAGCAGTACTTC CSASDRGLGEQYF
NA few TRBJ2-1 TRBV20-1 TGCAGTGCTGAGGGGGGGGACAATCACAATGAGCAGTTCTTC CSAEGGDNHNEQFF
NA many TRBJ2-7 TRBV6-2/TRBV6-3 TGTGCCAGCAGTTCAACCACAGGCGAGCAGTACTTC CASSSTTGEQYF